This T cell receptor (beta chain) was profiled in a study of OX40 agonist ivuxolimab in advanced cancers. Study overall: A diagnosis of hepatocellular carcinoma, melanoma, renal cell or head and neck cancer was present in dose-escalation patients. Of the patients, three showed partial responses, one with hepatocellular carcinoma and two with cutaneous melanoma.

Repertoires were generated with immunoSEQ multiplex PCR, while TCRdb's copy carries only in-frame clones and drops some. The sample has about 83,000 clones, about 88% seen once. About this clone: The antigen remains unidentified.

CDR1 and CDR2 (germline): MNHNS, SASEGT. The CDR3 has 12 residues. Trimming took off 1 base at V and 5 bases at J, with 3 bases between the two ends. Study-wide findings and caveats: Several nonresponders also turned out to have low normalized T-cell clonal expansion.

Sample: CD4+ or CD8+ T cells sorted from blood, taken in a trial of the OX40 agonist ivuxolimab. The chain recombines TRBV6-1 with TRBJ2-1; D gene ambiguous. This sequence was found in an adult with an advanced solid tumor such as melanoma, head and neck, liver or kidney cancer. The chain's CDR3 is CASSEVNNEQFF. CDR3 bases: TGTGCCAGCAGTGAAGTTAACAATGAGCAGTTCTTC.